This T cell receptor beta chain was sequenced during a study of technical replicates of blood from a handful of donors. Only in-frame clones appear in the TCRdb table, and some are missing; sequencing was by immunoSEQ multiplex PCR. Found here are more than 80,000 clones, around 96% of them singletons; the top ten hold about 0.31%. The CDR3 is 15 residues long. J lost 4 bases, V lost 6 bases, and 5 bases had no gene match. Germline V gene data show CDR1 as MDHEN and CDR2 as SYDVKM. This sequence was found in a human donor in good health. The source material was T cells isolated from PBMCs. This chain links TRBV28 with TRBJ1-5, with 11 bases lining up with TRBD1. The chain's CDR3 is CASSPGTGGNQPQHF. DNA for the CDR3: TGTGCCAGCAGCCCCGGGACAGGGGGGAATCAGCCCCAGCATTTT.